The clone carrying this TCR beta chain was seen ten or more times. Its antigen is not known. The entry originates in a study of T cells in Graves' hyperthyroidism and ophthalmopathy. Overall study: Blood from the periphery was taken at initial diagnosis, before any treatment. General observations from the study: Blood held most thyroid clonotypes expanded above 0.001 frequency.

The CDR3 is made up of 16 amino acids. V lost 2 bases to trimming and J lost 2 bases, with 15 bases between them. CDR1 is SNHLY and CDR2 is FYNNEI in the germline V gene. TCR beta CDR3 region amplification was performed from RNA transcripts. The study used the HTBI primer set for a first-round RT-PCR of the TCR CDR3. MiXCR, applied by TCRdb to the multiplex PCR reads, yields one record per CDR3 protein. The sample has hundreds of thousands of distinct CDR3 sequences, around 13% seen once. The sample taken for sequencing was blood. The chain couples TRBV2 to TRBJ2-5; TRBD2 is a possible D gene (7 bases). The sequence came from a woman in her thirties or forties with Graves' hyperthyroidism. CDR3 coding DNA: TGTGCCAGCAGTGAATGGGGGGGAGGGGGACAAGAGACCCAGTACTTC. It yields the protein CASSEWGGGGQETQYF.